Following are 13 T cell receptor beta chains from one sample sequenced in a study of Ad26.COV2.S vaccination and SARS-CoV-2 variants. The treatment was: around 19 received Ad26.COV2.S at low or high dose, single or two shots; a few received placebo; per-sample allocation not given. At day 63 after the first vaccine or placebo injection, samples were drawn. The protocol was immunoSEQ multiplex PCR, while the TCRdb copy is restricted to in-frame clones and leaves out a portion. The sample has approximately 350,000 clones; about 83% are singletons. Specimen: peripheral blood, collected in a trial of Ad26.COV2.S vaccine versus placebo. The receptors here all came from a person between 18 and 65 years old who received the Ad26.COV2.S COVID-19 vaccine or a placebo.

V is TRBV10-3 and J is TRBJ1-1; no clear D. The germline gives CDR1 ENHRY, CDR2 SYGVKD. The CDR3 covers 13 residues. The V and J ends lost 11 bases and 4 bases respectively, with 17 bases between them. CDR3 sequence reads: CAPQGRAFTEAFF. CDR3 in DNA: TGTGCCCCCCAAGGACGGGCCTTCACTGAAGCTTTCTTT.

The V gene is TRBV19, the J gene TRBJ1-4; possibly TRBD1 for D (5 bases). The CDR3 sequence is 15 residues long. Germline assignment: CDR1 LNHDA and CDR2 SQIVND (reference sequence). Trimming cost V 1 base and J 14 bases, with 20 bases left between them. In DNA form, the CDR3 reads TGTGCCAGTAGTATAGTTAGCAGCGGGCAGGGAACGCTGTTTTTT. Its protein is CASSIVSSGQGTLFF.

The chain employs TRBV3-1 (or the pseudogene TRBV3-2) and TRBJ1-1; D gene unclear. Trimming took 4 bases from V and 4 from J, leaving 19 bases between them. The CDR3 contains 16 residues. Germline CDR1 LGHDT, CDR2 YNNKEL (reference sequence). The CDR3, as DNA: TGTGCCAGCAGCCCATCCGCGGCGGGATTGGGCACTGAAGCTTTCTTT. Encoded protein: CASSPSAAGLGTEAFF.

This clone was recorded a few times. The chain uses TRBV19 and TRBJ2-3, with D possibly matching TRBD2 (7 bases). Germline CDR1 reads LNHDA; CDR2 reads SQIVND (reference sequence). CDR3 length: 14 residues. The V and J ends lost 7 bases and 2 bases respectively, with 13 bases between them. The DNA of the CDR3 is TGTGCCAGTAACGGGGGGCTTTACACAGATACGCAGTATTTT. This sequence encodes CASNGGLYTDTQYF.

The chain couples TRBV19 to TRBJ1-1; no clear D. Trimming removed 11 bases at V and 4 bases at J, with 20 bases between. Germline V gives CDR1 LNHDA, CDR2 SQIVND (reference sequence). The CDR3 is 14 residues long. The CDR3 DNA follows: TGTGCCTCTGAAATAGGAGGAAAGGGCACTGAAGCTTTCTTT. Protein product: CASEIGGKGTEAFF.

This clone was detected once. CDR3 sequence reads: CASSLPEGSYGYTF. CDR3 DNA sequence: TGTGCCAGCAGCTTGCCGGAGGGCTCCTATGGCTACACCTTC. The chain has TRBV7-9 and TRBJ1-2; no firm D call. V was pared by 3 bases and J by 4 bases, with 12 bases between. This CDR3 has 14 amino acids. Germline values: CDR1 SEHNR, CDR2 FQNEAQ (reference sequence).

CDR3 sequence: CATSSGTGGLINNEQFF. The CDR3 DNA follows: TGTGCCACCAGCTCCGGGACAGGGGGACTCATCAACAATGAGCAGTTCTTC. The V call is TRBV24-1, the J call TRBJ2-1, with 11 bases lining up with TRBD1. V was pared by 7 bases and J by 5 bases, with 12 bases of the junction left unmatched. The germline gives CDR1 KGHDR, CDR2 SFDVKD. The CDR3 consists of 17 residues.

The chain employs TRBV11-2 and TRBJ1-1; no definite D call. Germline CDR1 and CDR2: SGHAT and FQNNGV. The CDR3 covers 13 residues. With 4 bases removed from V and 6 bases from J, the gap between germline ends came to 12 bases. The CDR3 region is CASSSPREAEAFF. The CDR3 DNA reads as TGTGCCAGCAGCTCGCCGAGGGAGGCTGAAGCTTTCTTT.

The rearrangement joins TRBV6-2 or TRBV6-3 to TRBJ1-5; 7 bases match TRBD1. The J segment lost 0 bases and the V segment lost 0 bases, leaving 11 bases of the junction unmatched. CDR1 is MNHEY, CDR2 SVGEGT, per germline. The CDR3 length is 19 residues. As DNA, the CDR3 is TGTGCCAGCAGTTACTCGAAGGGAGAGGGGGCCTATAGCAATCAGCCCCAGCATTTT. Protein sequence: CASSYSKGEGAYSNQPQHF.

V usage is TRBV10-3 and J usage is TRBJ2-5, with 7 bases identical to TRBD2. The CDR3 contains 20 residues. After removal of 6 bases from V and 0 bases from J, the junction contained 22 bases not matched to a gene. Germline CDR1 ENHRY, CDR2 SYGVKD. The CDR3 DNA follows: TGTGCCATCAGCCCCTTTGGAGGGAGGGCCCACTTACCGTACCAAGAGACCCAGTACTTC. Translating it yields CAISPFGGRAHLPYQETQYF.

The chain combines TRBV27 with TRBJ2-7, with a weak D call TRBD2 (6 bases). The germline gives CDR1 MNHEY, CDR2 SMNVEV (reference sequence). The CDR3 extends over 13 amino acids. V lost 2 bases and J lost 3, with 8 bases in between. Here the CDR3 DNA reads TGTGCCAGCAGTTTAGGGGAGGACTACGAGCAGTACTTC. As protein: CASSLGEDYEQYF.

This clone is a singleton in its sample. The chain employs TRBV4-2 and TRBJ1-5; 9 bases agree with TRBD1. The V gene end was trimmed by 3 bases and the J gene end by 5 bases; junction bases not matched to a gene: 5. CDR1 and CDR2 from the germline V gene are LGHNA and YNFKEQ. The CDR3 length is 15 residues. CDR3 amino acids: CASSQLDRGHQPQHF. The CDR3, as DNA: TGTGCCAGCAGCCAGTTGGACAGGGGCCATCAGCCCCAGCATTTT.

V and J are TRBV4-2 and TRBJ1-1; possibly TRBD1 for D (5 bases). The CDR3 length is 15 residues. From germline, CDR1 is LGHNA and CDR2 YNFKEQ. V was trimmed by 1 base and J by 7 bases, leaving 16 bases between them. CDR3 in DNA: TGTGCCAGCAGCCAAGGAGCTCTCGGGACTAGTGAAGCTTTCTTT. This sequence encodes CASSQGALGTSEAFF.